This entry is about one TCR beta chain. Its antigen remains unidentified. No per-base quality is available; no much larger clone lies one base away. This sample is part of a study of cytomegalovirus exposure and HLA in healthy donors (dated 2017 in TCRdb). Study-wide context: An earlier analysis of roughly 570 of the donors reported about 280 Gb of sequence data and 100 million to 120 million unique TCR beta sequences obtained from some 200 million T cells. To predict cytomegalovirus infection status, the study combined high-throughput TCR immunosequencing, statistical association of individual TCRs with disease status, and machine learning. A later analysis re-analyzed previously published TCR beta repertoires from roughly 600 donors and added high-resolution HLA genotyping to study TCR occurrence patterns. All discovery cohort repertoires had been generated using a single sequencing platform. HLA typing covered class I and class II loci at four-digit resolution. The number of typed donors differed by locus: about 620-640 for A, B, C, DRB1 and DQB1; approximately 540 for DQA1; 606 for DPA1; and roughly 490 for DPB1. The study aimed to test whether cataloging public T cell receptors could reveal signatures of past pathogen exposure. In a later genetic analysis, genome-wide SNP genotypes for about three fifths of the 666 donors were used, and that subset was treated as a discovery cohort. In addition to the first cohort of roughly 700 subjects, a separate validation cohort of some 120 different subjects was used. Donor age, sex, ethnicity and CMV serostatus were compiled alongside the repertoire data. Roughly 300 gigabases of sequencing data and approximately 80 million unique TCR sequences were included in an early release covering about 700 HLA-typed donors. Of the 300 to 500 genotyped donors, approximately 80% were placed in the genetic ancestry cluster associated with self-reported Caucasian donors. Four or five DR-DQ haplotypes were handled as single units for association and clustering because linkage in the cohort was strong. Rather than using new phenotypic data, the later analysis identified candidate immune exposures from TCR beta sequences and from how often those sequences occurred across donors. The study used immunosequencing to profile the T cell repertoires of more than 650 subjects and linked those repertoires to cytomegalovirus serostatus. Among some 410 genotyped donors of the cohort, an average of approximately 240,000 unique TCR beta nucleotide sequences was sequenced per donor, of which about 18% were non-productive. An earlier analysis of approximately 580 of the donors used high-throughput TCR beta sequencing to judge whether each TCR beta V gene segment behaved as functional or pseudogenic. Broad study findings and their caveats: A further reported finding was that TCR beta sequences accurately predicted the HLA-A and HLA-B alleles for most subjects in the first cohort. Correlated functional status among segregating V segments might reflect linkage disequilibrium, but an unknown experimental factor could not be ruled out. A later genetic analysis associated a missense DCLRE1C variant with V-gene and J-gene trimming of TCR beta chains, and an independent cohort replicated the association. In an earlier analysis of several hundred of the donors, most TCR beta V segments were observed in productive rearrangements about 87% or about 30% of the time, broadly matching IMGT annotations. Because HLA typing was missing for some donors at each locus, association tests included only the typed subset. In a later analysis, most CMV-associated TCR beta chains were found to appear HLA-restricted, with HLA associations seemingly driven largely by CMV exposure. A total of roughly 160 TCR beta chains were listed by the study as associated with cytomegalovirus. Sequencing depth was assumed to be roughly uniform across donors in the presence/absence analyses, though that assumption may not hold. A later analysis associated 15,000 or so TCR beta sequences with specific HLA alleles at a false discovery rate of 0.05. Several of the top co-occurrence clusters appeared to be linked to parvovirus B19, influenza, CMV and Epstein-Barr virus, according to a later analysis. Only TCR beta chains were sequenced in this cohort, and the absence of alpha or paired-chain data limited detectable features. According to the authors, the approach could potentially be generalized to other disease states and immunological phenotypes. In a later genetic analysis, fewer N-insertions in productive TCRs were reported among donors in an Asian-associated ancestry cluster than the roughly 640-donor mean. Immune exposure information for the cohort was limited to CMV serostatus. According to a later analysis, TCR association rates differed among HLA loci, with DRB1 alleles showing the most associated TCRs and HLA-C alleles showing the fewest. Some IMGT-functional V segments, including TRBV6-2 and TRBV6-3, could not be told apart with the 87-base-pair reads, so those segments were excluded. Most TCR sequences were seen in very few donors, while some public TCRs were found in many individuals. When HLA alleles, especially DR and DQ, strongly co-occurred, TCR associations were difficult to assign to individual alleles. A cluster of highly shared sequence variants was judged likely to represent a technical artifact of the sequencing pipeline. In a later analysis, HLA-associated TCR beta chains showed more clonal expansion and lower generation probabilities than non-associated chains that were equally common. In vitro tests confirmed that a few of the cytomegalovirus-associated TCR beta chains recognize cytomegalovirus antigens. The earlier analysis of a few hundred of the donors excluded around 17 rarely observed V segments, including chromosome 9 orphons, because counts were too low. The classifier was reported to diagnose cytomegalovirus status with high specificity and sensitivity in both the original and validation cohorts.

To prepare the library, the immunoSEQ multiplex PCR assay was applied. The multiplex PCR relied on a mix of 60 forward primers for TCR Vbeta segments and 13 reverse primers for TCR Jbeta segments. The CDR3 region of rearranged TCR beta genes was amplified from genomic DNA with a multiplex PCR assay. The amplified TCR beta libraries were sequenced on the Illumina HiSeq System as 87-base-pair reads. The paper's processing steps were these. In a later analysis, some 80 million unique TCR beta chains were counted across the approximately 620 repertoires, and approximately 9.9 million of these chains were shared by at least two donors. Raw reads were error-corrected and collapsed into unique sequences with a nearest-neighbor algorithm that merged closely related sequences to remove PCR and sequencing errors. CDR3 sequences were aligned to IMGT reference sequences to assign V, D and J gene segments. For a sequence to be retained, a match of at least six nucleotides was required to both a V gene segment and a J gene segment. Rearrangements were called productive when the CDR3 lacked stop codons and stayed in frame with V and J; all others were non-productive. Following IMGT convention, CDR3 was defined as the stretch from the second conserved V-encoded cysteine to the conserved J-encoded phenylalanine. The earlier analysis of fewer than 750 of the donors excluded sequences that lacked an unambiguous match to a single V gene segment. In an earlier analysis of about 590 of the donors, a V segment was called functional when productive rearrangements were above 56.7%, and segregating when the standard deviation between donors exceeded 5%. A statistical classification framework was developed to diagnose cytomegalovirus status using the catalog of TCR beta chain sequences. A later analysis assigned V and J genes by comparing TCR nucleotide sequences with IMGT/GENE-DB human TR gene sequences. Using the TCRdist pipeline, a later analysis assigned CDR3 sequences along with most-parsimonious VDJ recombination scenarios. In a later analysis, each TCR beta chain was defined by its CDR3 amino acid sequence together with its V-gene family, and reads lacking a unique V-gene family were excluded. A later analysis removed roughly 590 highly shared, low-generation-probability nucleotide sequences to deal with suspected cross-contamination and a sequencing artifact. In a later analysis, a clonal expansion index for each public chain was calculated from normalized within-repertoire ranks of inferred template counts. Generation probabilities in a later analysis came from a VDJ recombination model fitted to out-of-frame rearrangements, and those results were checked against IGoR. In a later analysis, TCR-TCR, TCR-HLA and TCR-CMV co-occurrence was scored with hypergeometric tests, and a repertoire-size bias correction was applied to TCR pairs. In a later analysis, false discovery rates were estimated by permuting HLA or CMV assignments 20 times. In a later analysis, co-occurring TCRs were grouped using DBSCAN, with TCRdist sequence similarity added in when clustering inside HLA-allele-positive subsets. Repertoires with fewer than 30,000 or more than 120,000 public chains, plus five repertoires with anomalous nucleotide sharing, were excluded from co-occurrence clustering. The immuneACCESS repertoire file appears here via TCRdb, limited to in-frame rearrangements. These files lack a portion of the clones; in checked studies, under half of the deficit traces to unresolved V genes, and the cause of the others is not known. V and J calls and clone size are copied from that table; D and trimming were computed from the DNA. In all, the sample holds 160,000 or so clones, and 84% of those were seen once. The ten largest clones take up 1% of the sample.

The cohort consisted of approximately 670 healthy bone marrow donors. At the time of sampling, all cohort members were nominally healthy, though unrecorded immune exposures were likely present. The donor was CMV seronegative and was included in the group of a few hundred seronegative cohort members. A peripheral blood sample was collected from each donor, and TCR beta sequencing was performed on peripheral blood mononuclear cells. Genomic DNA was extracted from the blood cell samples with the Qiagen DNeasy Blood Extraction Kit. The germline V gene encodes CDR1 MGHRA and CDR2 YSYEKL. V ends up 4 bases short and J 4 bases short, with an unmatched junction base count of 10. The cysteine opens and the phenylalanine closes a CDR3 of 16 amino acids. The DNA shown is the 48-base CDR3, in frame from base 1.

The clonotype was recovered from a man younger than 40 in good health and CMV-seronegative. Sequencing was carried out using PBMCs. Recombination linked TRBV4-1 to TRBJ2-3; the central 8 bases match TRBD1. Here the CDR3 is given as CASSLLMTGASDTQYF. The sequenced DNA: TGCGCCAGCAGCCTGCTCATGACAGGGGCCTCAGATACGCAGTATTTT.